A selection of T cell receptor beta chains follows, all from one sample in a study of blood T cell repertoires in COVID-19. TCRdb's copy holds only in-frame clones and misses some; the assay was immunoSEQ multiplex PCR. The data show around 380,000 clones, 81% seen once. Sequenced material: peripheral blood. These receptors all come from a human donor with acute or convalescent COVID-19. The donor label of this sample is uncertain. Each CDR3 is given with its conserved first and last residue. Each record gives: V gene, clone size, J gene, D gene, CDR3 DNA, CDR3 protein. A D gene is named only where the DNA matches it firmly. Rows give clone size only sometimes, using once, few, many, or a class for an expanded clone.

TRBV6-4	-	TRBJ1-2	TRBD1	TGTGCCAGCAGCGACCGGACAGGGGGTAGCTATGGCTACACCTTC	CASSDRTGGSYGYTF
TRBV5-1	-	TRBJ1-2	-	TGCGCCAGCAGCTTCGGACTAAACTATGGCTACACCTTC	CASSFGLNYGYTF
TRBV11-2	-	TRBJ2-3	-	TGTGCCAGCAGCTTAGCTCCCCAGGGTGTCGATACGCAGTATTTT	CASSLAPQGVDTQYF
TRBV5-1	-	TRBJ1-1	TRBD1	TGCGCCAGCAGCTTGGGCGGGACAGTGACCTTCACTGAAGCTTTCTTT	CASSLGGTVTFTEAFF
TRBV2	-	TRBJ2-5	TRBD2	TGTGCCAGCAGTTATAGCGGGGTCCAAGAGACCCAGTACTTC	CASSYSGVQETQYF
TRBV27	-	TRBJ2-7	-	TGTGCCAGCAGTTTAAGGGGTGGGGCAACCCTTTCCATTTACGAGCAGTACTTC	CASSLRGGATLSIYEQYF
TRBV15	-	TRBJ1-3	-	TGTGCCACCAGCAGAGGAGGGCTCGGAAACACCATATATTTT	CATSRGGLGNTIYF
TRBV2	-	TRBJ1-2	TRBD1	TGTGCTTGTCTTAAAGGAGGGACAGGGGCCCCTCTTTATGGCTACACCTTC	CACLKGGTGAPLYGYTF
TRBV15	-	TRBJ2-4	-	TGTGCCACCAGCCCCCGGACAGATCAAAAAAACATTCAGTACTTC	CATSPRTDQKNIQYF
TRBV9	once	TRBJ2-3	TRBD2	TGTGCCAGCAGCGTAGTGGTTAGCGGGGGTGGTACGCAGTATTTT	CASSVVVSGGGTQYF
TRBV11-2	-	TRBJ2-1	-	TGTGCCAGCAGCCTACTCCGCGGTTACAATGAGCAGTTCTTC	CASSLLRGYNEQFF
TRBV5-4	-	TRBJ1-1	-	TGTGCCAGCAGCTTGGACTATACTATAATCAACACTGAAGCTTTCTTT	CASSLDYTIINTEAFF
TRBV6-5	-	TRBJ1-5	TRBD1	TGTGCCAGCAGTCAGGGGGAAGAATGGCCCCAGCATTTT	CASSQGEEWPQHF
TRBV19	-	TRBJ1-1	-	TGTGCCAGTAGTATGTGGGGCGGGGTCTGGGACACTGAAGCTTTCTTT	CASSMWGGVWDTEAFF
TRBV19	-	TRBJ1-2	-	TGTGCCAGTAGTCGTGGGGACACCGAAACCTATGGCTACACCTTC	CASSRGDTETYGYTF
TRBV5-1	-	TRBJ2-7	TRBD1	TGCGCCAGCCGGTCTGGGACAGGGGGCGAGCAGTACTTC	CASRSGTGGEQYF
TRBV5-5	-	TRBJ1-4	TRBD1	TGTGCCAGCAGCCCCTCTGGGGCATACCGGGACAGGGGGCATGAAAAACTGTTTTTT	CASSPSGAYRDRGHEKLFF
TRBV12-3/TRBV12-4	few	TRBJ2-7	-	TGTGCCAGCAGTTTTGGAGCCTACGAGCAGTACTTC	CASSFGAYEQYF
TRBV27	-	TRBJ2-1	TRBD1	TGTGCCAGCAGTTTCCGCGTGGGACAGGGAAGAAATGAGCAGTTCTTC	CASSFRVGQGRNEQFF
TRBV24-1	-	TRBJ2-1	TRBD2	TGTGCCACCAGTGATTCGGGACTACCCACGGGTGAGCAGTTCTTC	CATSDSGLPTGEQFF
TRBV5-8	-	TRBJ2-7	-	TGTGCCAGCAGCACGGGACATTTAAAGTACGAGCAGTACTTC	CASSTGHLKYEQYF
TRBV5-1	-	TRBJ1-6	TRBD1	TGCGCCAGCAGCTTGGATTTACAGGGGAGGAATTCACCCCTCCACTTT	CASSLDLQGRNSPLHF
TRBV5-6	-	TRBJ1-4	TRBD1	TGTGCCAGCAGCCCCAAGGACAGGGGAGCGAAACTGTTTTTT	CASSPKDRGAKLFF
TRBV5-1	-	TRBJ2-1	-	TGCGCCAGCAGCTCACTAGGCTCCAATGAGCAGTTCTTC	CASSSLGSNEQFF
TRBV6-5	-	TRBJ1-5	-	TGTGCCAGCAGTTCCGTGCGCTATCAGCCCCAGCATTTT	CASSSVRYQPQHF
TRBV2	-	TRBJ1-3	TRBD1	TGTGCCAGCAGCTACCCCGACAGGGTCGTAAACACCATATATTTT	CASSYPDRVVNTIYF
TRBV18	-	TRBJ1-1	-	TGTGCCAGCTCACCATTAGAGAACACTGAAGCTTTCTTT	CASSPLENTEAFF
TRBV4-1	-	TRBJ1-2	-	TGCGCCAGCAGCCAAGATGGATGGGCGAGGGCCTATGGCTACACCTTC	CASSQDGWARAYGYTF
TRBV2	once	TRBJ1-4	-	TGTGCCAGCAGTGAAAGGCAGGGAGGGGAAAAACTGTTTTTT	CASSERQGGEKLFF
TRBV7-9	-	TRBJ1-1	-	TGTGCCAGCAGCCCCCCCAATAGCTTTGAAGCTTTCTTT	CASSPPNSFEAFF
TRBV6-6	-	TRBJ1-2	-	TGTGCCAGCAGTTACATCTTCAACTATGGCTACACCTTC	CASSYIFNYGYTF
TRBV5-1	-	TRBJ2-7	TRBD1	TGCGCCAGTTCCGGGACAGGAGCCTACGAGCAGTACTTC	CASSGTGAYEQYF
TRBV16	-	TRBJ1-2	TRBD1	TGTGCCAGCAGCACAGACAGGGGGATCGGCTACACCTTC	CASSTDRGIGYTF
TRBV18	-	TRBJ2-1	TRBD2	TGTGCCAGCTCACCCGGGACTAGCGGGAGCGGGAATGAGCAGTTCTTC	CASSPGTSGSGNEQFF
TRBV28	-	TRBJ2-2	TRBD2	TGTGCCAGCAGTTTCGGGAGGGGTGGTACCGGGGAGCTGTTTTTT	CASSFGRGGTGELFF
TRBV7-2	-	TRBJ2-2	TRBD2	TGTGCCAGCAGCTCAGGGACTAGCGACACCGGGGAGCTGTTTTTT	CASSSGTSDTGELFF
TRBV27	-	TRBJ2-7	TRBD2	TGTGCCAGCAGTTTAGAGGCGGGAGGGCCGTACGAGCAGTACTTC	CASSLEAGGPYEQYF
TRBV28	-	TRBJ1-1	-	TGTGCCAGTCCTGACAGCACCGACGAAAGATACATGAACACTGAAGCTTTCTTT	CASPDSTDERYMNTEAFF
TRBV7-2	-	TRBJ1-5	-	TGTGCCAGCAGCCCCTGGGGGGGTAGCAATCAGCCCCAGCATTTT	CASSPWGGSNQPQHF
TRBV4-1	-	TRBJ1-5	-	TGCGCCAGCAGCCAAGCGACAGTGAGCAATCAGCCCCAGCATTTT	CASSQATVSNQPQHF
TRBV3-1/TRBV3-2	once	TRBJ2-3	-	TGTGCCAGCAGCCGCTCGGGATCGGATACGCAGTATTTT	CASSRSGSDTQYF
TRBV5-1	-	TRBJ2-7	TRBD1	TGCGCCAGCAGCCAGGACAGGGGCATAGGCGAGCAGTACTTC	CASSQDRGIGEQYF
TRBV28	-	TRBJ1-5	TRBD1	TGTGCCAGCAGTTCCCCGACAGGGGCGTGGAGCAATCAGCCCCAGCATTTT	CASSSPTGAWSNQPQHF
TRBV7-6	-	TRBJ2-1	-	TGTGCCAGCAGCTCCCGTACTAGCTGGGAGCAGTTCTTC	CASSSRTSWEQFF
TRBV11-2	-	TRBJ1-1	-	TGTGCCAGCAGCAATGTGGCGACTGAGAACACTGAAGCTTTCTTT	CASSNVATENTEAFF
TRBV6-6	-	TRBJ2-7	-	TGTGCCAGCAGTTACGTCGGACAGAAATACGAGCAGTACTTC	CASSYVGQKYEQYF
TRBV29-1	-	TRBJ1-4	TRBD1	TGCAGCGTTGCACAGGGGCCTAATGAAAAACTGTTTTTT	CSVAQGPNEKLFF
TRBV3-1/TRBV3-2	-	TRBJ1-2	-	TGTGCCAGCAGCCAAGGTGGTGCAGGGCCATCTGGCTACACCTTC	CASSQGGAGPSGYTF
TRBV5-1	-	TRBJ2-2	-	TGCGCCAGCAGCTTCGAGCAAGTCACCGGGGAGCTGTTTTTT	CASSFEQVTGELFF
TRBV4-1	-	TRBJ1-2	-	TGCGCCAGCAGCCAAGGGGATCAGGGTACGGGTGGCTACACCTTC	CASSQGDQGTGGYTF
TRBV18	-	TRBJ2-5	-	TGTGCCAGCTCACCAAACACGCGGGAGACCCAGTACTTC	CASSPNTRETQYF
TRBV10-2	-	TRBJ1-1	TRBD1	TGCGCCAGCAGTGACTCCAGGGGGCTGGCCATGAACACTGAAGCTTTCTTT	CASSDSRGLAMNTEAFF
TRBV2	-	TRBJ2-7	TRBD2	TGTGCCAGCAGTGAAATTCCAACTAGCGGGGCATCCTCCTACGAGCAGTACTTC	CASSEIPTSGASSYEQYF
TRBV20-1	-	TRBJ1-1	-	TGCAGTGCTAGTATAAATAGGGGGAACACTGAAGCTTTCTTT	CSASINRGNTEAFF
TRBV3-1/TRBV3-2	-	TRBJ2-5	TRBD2	TGTGCCAGCAGCCATTACGGGGGGCAAGAGACCCAGTACTTC	CASSHYGGQETQYF
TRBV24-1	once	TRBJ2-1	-	TGTGCCACCAGTGATACGACAGTGGGATACAATGAGCAGTTCTTC	CATSDTTVGYNEQFF
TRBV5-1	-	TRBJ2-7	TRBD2	TGCGCCAGCAGCACCCAGGGAGGGTCCTACGAGCAGTACTTC	CASSTQGGSYEQYF
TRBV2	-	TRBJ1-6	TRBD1	TGTGCCAGCAGTGAGTCCAGGGGGAGGAATTCACCCCTCCACTTT	CASSESRGRNSPLHF
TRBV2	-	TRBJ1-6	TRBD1	TGTGCCAGCAACTTTGGACAGGAAAAAAATTCACCCCTCCACTTT	CASNFGQEKNSPLHF